The table lists the clone carrying this T cell receptor (beta chain) with a few counts. The antigen is not known. This sample is part of a study of cytomegalovirus exposure and HLA in healthy donors. General observations from the study: Serostatus for CMV was the only available immune exposure information.

Vbeta (60) and Jbeta (13) primers were used in the PCR. Data came from immunoSEQ multiplex PCR; TCRdb stores just in-frame clones and leaves some out. The data show about 100,000 clones, around 75% seen once. As for the donors, each was a healthy bone marrow donor. Specimen: PBMCs. The TCR originated in a woman aged 18-30 years in good health and CMV-seropositive.

In DNA, the CDR3 is TGCAGCGTTGAAGGGGCCGGGACGAACACCGGGGAGCTGTTTTTT. This sequence encodes CSVEGAGTNTGELFF. This chain connects TRBV29-1 to TRBJ2-2, with D perhaps matching TRBD2 (5 bases). The length of the CDR3 is 15 residues. Looked up from germline, CDR1 is SQVTM and CDR2 is ANQGSEA. V was trimmed by 1 base and J by 0 bases, leaving 9 bases between them.